This entry is about one T cell receptor beta chain. Its specificity is unknown. TCRdb's table, derived via immunoSEQ multiplex PCR, lists solely in-frame clones and lacks some. The profile shows 50,000 to 60,000 clones, over 70% of them singletons. Deletions cut 0 bases from V and 4 bases from J, with 13 bases between. The CDR3 totals 15 residues. The germline CDR1 and CDR2 sequences are SGHRS and YFSETQ. The sample belongs to a study of a mutant IDH1 vaccine in newly diagnosed glioma. General study points: Apparently, pseudoprogression bore no relation to changes among the top peripheral T cell clonotypes.

Documented time point: week 23, last vaccination. The content of each vaccine dose was 300 ug of mutant IDH1 20-mer peptide, and topical imiquimod accompanied it. This clonotype was obtained from a man aged 40-49 years with glioma. The sample was PBMCs, taken from a glioma patient whose treatment included an IDH1 peptide vaccine. The chain uses TRBV5-1 and TRBJ1-2; maybe TRBD1 (5 bases). The CDR3 region is CASSLAPTEGYGYTF. CDR3 sequence (DNA): TGCGCCAGCAGCTTGGCCCCGACAGAAGGCTATGGCTACACCTTC.